What follows describes a single T cell receptor (beta chain). Healthy HIV-negative adults with no recent acute infections or vaccinations were recruited as donors. These data are taken from a study of shared clonotypes between healthy human individuals. Clones were read by immunoSEQ multiplex PCR, and TCRdb kept only the in-frame ones, dropping some. This sample has 2.3 million or so clones, with more than 80% found just once. CDR3 length: 12 amino acids. Germline CDR1 and CDR2: SGHNT and YYREEE (reference sequence). J lost 9 bases, V lost 2 bases, and 4 bases had no gene match. J is TRBJ2-7 and V is TRBV5-4, with 8 bases lining up with TRBD1. This clonotype was sampled from a man aged 18 to 35 in good health. Some clones in this sample may be carry-over from other donors' samples. What was sequenced was naive CD4+ T cells from PBMCs. The subset is: CD45RA+ positively selected. Here the CDR3 reads CASSFDRGWQYF. The CDR3 DNA is TGTGCCAGCAGCTTCGACAGGGGCTGGCAGTACTTC.